A selection of T cell receptor beta chains follows, all from one sample in a study of PD-L1 blockade in urothelial cancer. The assay was immunoSEQ multiplex PCR, and TCRdb's table has in-frame clones only and misses some. The data show some 71,000 clones, 86% seen once. The sample in question was PBMCs, obtained around atezolizumab (anti-PD-L1) treatment. These receptor sequences come from a man between 60 and 70 years old with urothelial cancer. Both conserved end residues are part of each CDR3.

>TRBV5-1|TRBJ2-3
CASSLGGLAGGGDTQYF
>TRBV19|TRBJ1-4
CASSWTPRGEKLFF
>TRBV4-3|TRBJ2-1
CASSPSSRGSGFYNEQFF
>TRBV7-6|TRBJ1-2
CASSLAGTENYGYTF
>TRBV7-8|TRBJ2-7
CASSMTRDYEQYF
>TRBV19|TRBJ1-2
CASRPLGGFDGYTF
>TRBV6-5|TRBJ2-7
CASNIQGAREGQYF
>TRBV6-6|TRBJ1-1
CASSSTGGGSGTEAFF
>TRBV5-5|TRBJ1-2
CASSYGDDRGHGYTF
>TRBV5-1|TRBJ2-3
CASSLASRGDPPDTQYF
>TRBV13|TRBJ2-1
CASSETSVEQFF